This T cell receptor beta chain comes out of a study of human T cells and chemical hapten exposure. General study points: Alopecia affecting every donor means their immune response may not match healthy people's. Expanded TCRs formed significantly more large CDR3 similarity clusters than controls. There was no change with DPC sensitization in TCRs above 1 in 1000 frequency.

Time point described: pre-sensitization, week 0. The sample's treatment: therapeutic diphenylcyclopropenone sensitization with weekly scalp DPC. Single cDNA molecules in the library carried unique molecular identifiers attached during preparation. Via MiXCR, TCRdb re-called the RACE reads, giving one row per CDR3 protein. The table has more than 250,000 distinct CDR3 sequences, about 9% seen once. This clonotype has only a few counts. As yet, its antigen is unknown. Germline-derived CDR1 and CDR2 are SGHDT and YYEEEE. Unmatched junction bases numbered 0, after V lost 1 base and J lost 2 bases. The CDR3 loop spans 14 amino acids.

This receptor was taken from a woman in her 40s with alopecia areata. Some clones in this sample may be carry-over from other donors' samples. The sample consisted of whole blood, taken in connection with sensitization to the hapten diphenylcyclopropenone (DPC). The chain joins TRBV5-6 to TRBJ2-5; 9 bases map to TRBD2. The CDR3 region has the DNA TGTGCCAGCAGCTTGCTAGCGGGGCAAGAGACCCAGTACTTC. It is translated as CASSLLAGQETQYF.